The subject of this entry is one TCR beta chain. The antigen remains undetermined. The libraries were made with immunoSEQ version 4 in survey mode. Clones were read by immunoSEQ multiplex PCR, and TCRdb kept only the in-frame ones, dropping some. The sample has roughly 60,000 clones; approximately 75% are singletons. The sample originates from a study of persistence of HIV-infected CD4 T cells. Looking at the study overall: Donors were ART-treated; their CMV- and Gag-responding CD4+ T cells were isolated. Study observations and caveats: TCRbeta richness was lower in CMV- and Gag-responding cells than in anti-CD3/anti-CD28-responding cells.

Cells were stimulated with overlapping HIV-1 Gag 15-mer peptides. CD40L/CD69 double-negative CD45RO-high memory CD4+ T cells were collected. These HIV-1-infected adults initiated suppressive ART in chronic infection. PBMCs were depleted of CD8+ T cells before stimulation. The germline V gene encodes CDR1 LGHDT and CDR2 YNNKEL (reference sequence). J lost 10 bases, V lost 3 bases, and 6 bases had no gene match. The CDR3 consists of 14 residues. The chain has TRBV3-1 (or the pseudogene TRBV3-2) and TRBJ2-3; 11 nucleotides match TRBD2. Sample: CD4+ T cells sorted from PBMCs after 18-hour stimulation, taken from a patient who received antiretroviral therapy. This TCR derives from an adult man with HIV who was CMV-seropositive. CDR3 nucleotide sequence: TGTGCCAGCAGCCACGGGACTAGCGGCTCGCCGCAGTATTTT. Protein product: CASSHGTSGSPQYF.